A selection of T cell receptor beta chains follows, all from one sample in a study of T cell responses to AZD1222 COVID-19 vaccine. The method was immunoSEQ multiplex PCR; TCRdb's version includes in-frame clones alone and lacks a portion of them. The data contain about 150,000 clones, 92% of them singletons. The sample was peripheral blood, taken on day 0 of AZD1222 vaccination. The source is an adult in good health. Each CDR3 is given with its conserved first and last residue. The order of the fields is clone size, V gene, D gene, J gene, CDR3 DNA, CDR3 protein. D genes are given only for firm matches. Only part of the rows carry a size: once, few, many, or a class if the clone is expanded.

.	TRBV11-2	.	TRBJ2-2	TGTGCCAGCAGCACCGGCGGGGAGCTGTTTTTT	CASSTGGELFF
once	TRBV19	.	TRBJ1-4	TGTGCCAGTAAGTGGAGCGATGAAAAACTGTTTTTT	CASKWSDEKLFF
.	TRBV10-1	.	TRBJ1-5	TGCGCCAGCAGTCCAACTAATAGCAATCAGCCCCAGCATTTT	CASSPTNSNQPQHF
once	TRBV30	.	TRBJ2-2	TGTGCCTGGAGTGTACTATCTGGCGTTACCGGGGAGCTGTTTTTT	CAWSVLSGVTGELFF
.	TRBV5-1	TRBD1	TRBJ1-4	TGCGCCAGCAGCAAGGGACAGTCAACTAATGAAAAACTGTTTTTT	CASSKGQSTNEKLFF
.	TRBV6-5	TRBD1	TRBJ2-7	TGTGCCAGCTTTCCGGGACAGGGGTACGAGCAGTACTTC	CASFPGQGYEQYF
.	TRBV7-9	.	TRBJ1-1	TGTGCCAGCAGCTTTAGTACGAACACTGAAGCTTTCTTT	CASSFSTNTEAFF
.	TRBV10-3	TRBD2	TRBJ2-1	TGTGCCATCAGCCCCGGGCTAGCGGGAGTATACAATGAGCAGTTCTTC	CAISPGLAGVYNEQFF
.	TRBV5-6	.	TRBJ2-3	TGTGCCAGCAGCCCTGTCGGGGACACAGATACGCAGTATTTT	CASSPVGDTDTQYF
once	TRBV2	TRBD1	TRBJ1-1	TGTGCCAGCAGGGCCCGGGACAGCTTGAACACTGAAGCTTTCTTT	CASRARDSLNTEAFF
.	TRBV19	.	TRBJ2-1	TGTGCCACCCAAGGCTTGTACAATGAGCAGTTCTTC	CATQGLYNEQFF
once	TRBV12-3/TRBV12-4	TRBD1	TRBJ2-2	TGTGCCAGCAGCCGGACAGGCGGCGGGGAGCTGTTTTTT	CASSRTGGGELFF
.	TRBV28	.	TRBJ1-1	TGTGCCAGCAGTTTATTGGGGGTTGGGGCAGGGAACACTGAAGCTTTCTTT	CASSLLGVGAGNTEAFF
.	TRBV19	.	TRBJ1-1	TGTGCCAGTATCGGGAACACTGAAGCTTTCTTT	CASIGNTEAFF
.	TRBV19	.	TRBJ2-1	TGTGCCAGTAGTCGAAACAGGGAGGCCTACAATGAGCAGTTCTTC	CASSRNREAYNEQFF
.	TRBV5-1	TRBD2	TRBJ2-5	TGCGCCAGCAGCTTGGGGGATGGGCCTAGCGGGTCCCAAGAGACCCAGTACTTC	CASSLGDGPSGSQETQYF
few	TRBV7-3	TRBD1	TRBJ1-2	TGTGCCACCGGGGGACAGGGGGCTTCGGGCTACACCTTC	CATGGQGASGYTF
.	TRBV7-9	.	TRBJ2-2	TGTGCCAGCACCCAGGTGGGAGGGGAGCTGTTTTTT	CASTQVGGELFF
.	TRBV7-2	.	TRBJ2-1	TGTGCCAGCAGCTCCCGACCGATCCTCTCCTACAATGAGCAGTTCTTC	CASSSRPILSYNEQFF
.	TRBV7-8	.	TRBJ1-2	TGTGCCAGCAGCCCCCAAAATTCCGGCTACACCTTC	CASSPQNSGYTF
once	TRBV3-1/TRBV3-2	.	TRBJ2-7	TGTGCCAGCAGCCAAGAATATTTATACGGGGGAAGGGTTTCCTACGAGCAGTACTTC	CASSQEYLYGGRVSYEQYF
.	TRBV19	TRBD2	TRBJ2-7	TGTGCCAGTAGCAGGCTAGCGGGGCCCTACGAGCAGTACTTC	CASSRLAGPYEQYF
.	TRBV3-1/TRBV3-2	.	TRBJ2-1	TGTGCCAGCAGCCCCCTACTAGAGGATTTCAGTGAGCAGTTCTTC	CASSPLLEDFSEQFF
.	TRBV7-2	TRBD1	TRBJ1-6	TGTGCCAGCTCAGGGGGGGATTATAATTCACCCCTCCACTTT	CASSGGDYNSPLHF
once	TRBV19	TRBD1	TRBJ1-1	TGTGCCAGTAGTATCGGGACAGGGATTATGAACACTGAAGCTTTCTTT	CASSIGTGIMNTEAFF
.	TRBV18	.	TRBJ1-4	TGTGCCAGCTCACCACGCCTGGAGGAAAAACTGTTTTTT	CASSPRLEEKLFF
.	TRBV7-2	.	TRBJ2-7	TGTGCCAGCAGCTTAAGGACTATCTTCTACGAGCAGTACTTC	CASSLRTIFYEQYF
.	TRBV20-1	.	TRBJ2-7	TGCAGTGTCCCGGCTGGGTTCGAGCAGTACTTC	CSVPAGFEQYF
.	TRBV5-1	.	TRBJ1-1	TGCGCCAGCAGCGGGACGGCTAACACTGAAGCTTTCTTT	CASSGTANTEAFF
.	TRBV5-4	.	TRBJ2-6	TGTGCCAGCAGCTCGTCCTCTGGGGCCAACGTCCTGACTTTC	CASSSSSGANVLTF
once	TRBV9	.	TRBJ2-2	TGTGCCAGCAGCGTAGCTGAGGCCGGGGAGCTGTTTTTT	CASSVAEAGELFF
.	TRBV25-1	.	TRBJ1-1	TGTGCCAGCAGTGGGGGGGGTAGCACTGAAGCTTTCTTT	CASSGGGSTEAFF
.	TRBV30	TRBD1	TRBJ2-1	TGTGCCTGGACCAGGGGGCTATACAATGAGCAGTTCTTC	CAWTRGLYNEQFF
.	TRBV19	.	TRBJ1-5	TGTGCCAGTAGGGGGCTCGGGGCCCAGCATTTT	CASRGLGAQHF
.	TRBV25-1	.	TRBJ1-2	TGTGCCAGCAGTGTCAGAAGAGGGGGATCGGGTGGCTACACCTTC	CASSVRRGGSGGYTF
.	TRBV2	.	TRBJ1-2	TGTGCCAGCCGTGGAAACCCGAGTGGTTATGGCTACACCTTC	CASRGNPSGYGYTF
once	TRBV2	.	TRBJ1-5	TGTGCCAGCAGTGAAGGGGCAGGCTCTCAGCCCCAGCATTTT	CASSEGAGSQPQHF
.	TRBV28	.	TRBJ1-2	TGTGCCAGCAGTTTATCCCTTCCCCCATATGGCTACACCTTC	CASSLSLPPYGYTF
.	TRBV2	.	TRBJ1-3	TGTGCCAGCAGAAGCTCTGGAAACACCATATATTTT	CASRSSGNTIYF
.	TRBV30	TRBD1	TRBJ2-7	TGTGCCTACAACCGGGACAGGGCCCACGAGCAGTACTTC	CAYNRDRAHEQYF
.	TRBV7-2	.	TRBJ2-1	TGTGCCAGCAGCTTATCCCTTTCCCTTAACAATGAGCAGTTCTTC	CASSLSLSLNNEQFF
.	TRBV9	TRBD2	TRBJ2-3	TGTGCCAGCAGCCCTCAAGGGACTAGCGGGAGAGGTGGCACAGATACGCAGTATTTT	CASSPQGTSGRGGTDTQYF
.	TRBV27	.	TRBJ1-2	TGTGCCAGCAGTGCCTGGGAGCAGGGGAGGGGCTACACCTTC	CASSAWEQGRGYTF
.	TRBV6-5	.	TRBJ1-2	TGTGCCTCTTCCAGCGAAGGGAAAGAGGATGGCTACACCTTC	CASSSEGKEDGYTF
.	TRBV7-3	TRBD2	TRBJ2-1	TGTGCCAGCAGCCTAAACCCCAACCCGAGACTAGCGGGAGAGTCTCGGGATGAGCAGTTCTTC	CASSLNPNPRLAGESRDEQFF
once	TRBV12-5	.	TRBJ1-2	TGTGCTAGTGGTTTTGGTAGTCCAGGGATCCCCAGGGGCTACACCTTC	CASGFGSPGIPRGYTF
.	TRBV6-5	TRBD2	TRBJ2-1	TGTGCCAGCAGTTACCGAGCGGGAGAGACCTACAATGAGCAGTTCTTC	CASSYRAGETYNEQFF
.	TRBV30	TRBD1	TRBJ2-2	TGTGCATGGCTAGGACAGGGGAACACCGGGGAGCTGTTTTTT	CAWLGQGNTGELFF
.	TRBV19	.	TRBJ2-2	TGTGCCAGTACCCCCGACAGCCCGATGAACACCGGGGAGCTGTTTTTT	CASTPDSPMNTGELFF
.	TRBV5-6	.	TRBJ1-6	TGTGCCAGCAGCCGGGGCCTTGACCGAACCAGCTCCTATAATTCACCCCTCCACTTT	CASSRGLDRTSSYNSPLHF
.	TRBV11-2	.	TRBJ1-2	TGTGCCAGCAGCGAAGAAGGGGCCGCGGAATATGGCTACACCTTC	CASSEEGAAEYGYTF
once	TRBV9	.	TRBJ1-2	TGTGCCAGCAGCGACCTCCGGGACCCCTGGAACTATGGCTACACCTTC	CASSDLRDPWNYGYTF
.	TRBV10-3	.	TRBJ2-3	TGTGCCATCAGCTGGAGGGATACGCAGTATTTT	CAISWRDTQYF
.	TRBV27	.	TRBJ1-2	TGTGCCAGCAGTTTAGTCGACGGTTTTAGCTACACCTTC	CASSLVDGFSYTF
.	TRBV5-6	TRBD2	TRBJ2-4	TGTGCCAGCAGCTTGGGGCTTACTAGCGGTCGGGGCATTCAGTACTTC	CASSLGLTSGRGIQYF
once	TRBV4-3	.	TRBJ2-3	TGCGCCAGCAGCCAAGATAGCCGCCCCAGACTCACCACAGATACGCAGTATTTT	CASSQDSRPRLTTDTQYF
.	TRBV10-1	.	TRBJ2-2	TGCGCCAGCAGTGAGGTCCAATACACCGGGGAGCTGTTTTTT	CASSEVQYTGELFF
.	TRBV5-1	.	TRBJ1-5	TGCGCCAGCAGCTTGGGACAGTGGCAGCCCCAGCATTTT	CASSLGQWQPQHF
.	TRBV11-2	.	TRBJ1-1	TGTGCCAGCAGCTTAGAAGGGATCAACACTGAAGCTTTCTTT	CASSLEGINTEAFF